This TCR beta chain was observed in a study of T cell responses to AZD1222 COVID-19 vaccine. A word on this clone: Antigen specificity is unknown.

Assay used: immunoSEQ multiplex PCR; TCRdb lists only in-frame clones, some missing. The table has approximately 130,000 clones, 93% seen once. Regarding the study as a whole: Spike-specific TCR breadth and depth grew following two AZD1222 doses. Among the donors, most were white British and more were female, and clonal diversity was possibly underestimated. Seropositive status at baseline applied to only a handful of AZD1222 recipients.

Per the germline V gene, CDR1 is MGHRA and CDR2 is YSYEKL. The CDR3 is 17 residues long. The V gene end was trimmed by 1 base and the J gene end by 1 base; junction bases not matched to a gene: 8. This chain joins TRBV4-1 and TRBJ1-1; 8 bases align to TRBD1. Material: peripheral blood, obtained on day 0 of AZD1222 vaccination. This clonotype was obtained from an adult in good health. CDR3 bases: TGCGCCAGCAGCCAAGCGCTTGCAGGGGGCGCGAACACTGAAGCTTTCTTT. It translates to CASSQALAGGANTEAFF.